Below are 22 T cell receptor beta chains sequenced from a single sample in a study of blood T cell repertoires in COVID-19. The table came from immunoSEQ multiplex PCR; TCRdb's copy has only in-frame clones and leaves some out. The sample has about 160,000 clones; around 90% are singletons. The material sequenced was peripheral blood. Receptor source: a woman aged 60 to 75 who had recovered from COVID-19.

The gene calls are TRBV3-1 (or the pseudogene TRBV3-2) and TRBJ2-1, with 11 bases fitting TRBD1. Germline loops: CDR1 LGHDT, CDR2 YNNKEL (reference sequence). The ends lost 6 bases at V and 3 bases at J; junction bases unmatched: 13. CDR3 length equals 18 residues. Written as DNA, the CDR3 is TGTGCCAGCAGGCCAAGATCTGGACAGGGGGCCAACTACAATGAGCAGTTCTTC. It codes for CASRPRSGQGANYNEQFF.

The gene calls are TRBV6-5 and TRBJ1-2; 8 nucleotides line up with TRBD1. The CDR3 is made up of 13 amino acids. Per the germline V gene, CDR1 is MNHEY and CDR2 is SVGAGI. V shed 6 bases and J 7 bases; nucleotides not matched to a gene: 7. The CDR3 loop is CASSPNQGAGYTF. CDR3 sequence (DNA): TGTGCCAGCAGCCCGAACCAGGGGGCTGGCTACACCTTC.

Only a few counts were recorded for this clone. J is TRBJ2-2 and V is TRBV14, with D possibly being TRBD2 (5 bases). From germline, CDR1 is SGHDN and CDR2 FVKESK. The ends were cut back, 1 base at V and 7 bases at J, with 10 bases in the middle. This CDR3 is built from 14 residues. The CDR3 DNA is TGTGCCAGCAGCCAAGGCAGGAGGAGCGGGGAGCTGTTTTTT. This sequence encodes CASSQGRRSGELFF.

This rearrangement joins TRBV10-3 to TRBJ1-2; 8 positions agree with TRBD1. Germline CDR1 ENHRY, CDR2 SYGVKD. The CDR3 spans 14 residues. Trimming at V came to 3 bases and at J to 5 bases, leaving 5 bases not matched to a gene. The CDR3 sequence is CAISEPDREYGYTF. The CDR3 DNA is TGTGCCATCAGTGAACCGGACAGGGAGTATGGCTACACCTTC.

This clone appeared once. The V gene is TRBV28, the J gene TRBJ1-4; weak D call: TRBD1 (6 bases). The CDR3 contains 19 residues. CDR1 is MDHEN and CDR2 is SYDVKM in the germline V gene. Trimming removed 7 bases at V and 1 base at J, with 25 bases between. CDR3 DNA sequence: TGTGCCAGCACCGTACTCCGCCCATACAGGGCGTTAACTAATGAAAAACTGTTTTTT. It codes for CASTVLRPYRALTNEKLFF. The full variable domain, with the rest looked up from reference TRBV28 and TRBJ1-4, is DVKVTQSSRYLVKRTGEKVFLECVQDMDHENMFWYRQDPGLGLRLIYFSYDVKMKEKGDIPEGYSVSREKKERFSLILESASTNQTSMYLCASTVLRPYRALTNEKLFFGSGTQLSVL.

The CDR3 coding sequence is TGTGCCAGCAGCCTTATGGGGGGACTAGTCACAGATACGCAGTATTTT. Protein: CASSLMGGLVTDTQYF. The rearrangement uses TRBV7-8 and TRBJ2-3, with 8 bases aligning to TRBD2. V was pared by 5 bases and J by 2 bases, with 9 bases of the junction left unmatched. From germline, CDR1 is SGHVS and CDR2 FQNEAQ. The CDR3 is 16 residues long.

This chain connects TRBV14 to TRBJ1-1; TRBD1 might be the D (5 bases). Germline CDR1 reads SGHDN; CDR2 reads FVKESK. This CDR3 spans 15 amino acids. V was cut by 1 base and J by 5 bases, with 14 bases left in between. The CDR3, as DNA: TGTGCCAGCAGCCAAGTGACAACGGGGGGGACTGAAGCTTTCTTT. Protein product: CASSQVTTGGTEAFF. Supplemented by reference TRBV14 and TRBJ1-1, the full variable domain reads EAGVTQFPSHSVIEKGQTVTLRCDPISGHDNLYWYRRVMGKEIKFLLHFVKESKQDESGMPNNRFLAERTGGTYSTLKVQPAELEDSGVYFCASSQVTTGGTEAFFGQGTRLTVV.

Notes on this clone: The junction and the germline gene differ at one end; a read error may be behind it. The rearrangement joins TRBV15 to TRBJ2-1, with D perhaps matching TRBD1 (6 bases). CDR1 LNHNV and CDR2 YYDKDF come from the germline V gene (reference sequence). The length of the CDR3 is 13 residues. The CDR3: CATSSDYRAPQVF. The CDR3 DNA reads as TGTGCCACCAGCAGCGATTACAGGGCCCCTCAGGTCTTC.

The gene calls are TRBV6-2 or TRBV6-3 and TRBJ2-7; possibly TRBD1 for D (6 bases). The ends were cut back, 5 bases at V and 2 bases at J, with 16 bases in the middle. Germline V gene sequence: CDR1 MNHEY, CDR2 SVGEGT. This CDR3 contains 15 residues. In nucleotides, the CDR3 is TGTGCCAGCAGTCGACAGGAAAGTGGGGCCTACGAGCAGTACTTC. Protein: CASSRQESGAYEQYF.

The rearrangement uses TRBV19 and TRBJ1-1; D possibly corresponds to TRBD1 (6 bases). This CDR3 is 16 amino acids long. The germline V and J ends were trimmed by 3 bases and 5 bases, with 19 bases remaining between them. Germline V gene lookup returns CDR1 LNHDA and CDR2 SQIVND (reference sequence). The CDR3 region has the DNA TGTGCCAGTAGTATGACCGGGGGGGCGGCTTATACTGAAGCTTTCTTT. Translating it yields CASSMTGGAAYTEAFF.

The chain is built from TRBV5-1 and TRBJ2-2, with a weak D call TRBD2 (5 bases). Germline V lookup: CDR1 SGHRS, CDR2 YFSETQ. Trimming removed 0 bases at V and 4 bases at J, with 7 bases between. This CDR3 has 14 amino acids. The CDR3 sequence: CASSLGTVTGELFF. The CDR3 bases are TGCGCCAGCAGCTTGGGGACTGTCACCGGGGAGCTGTTTTTT.

Written as DNA, the CDR3 is TGCGCCAGCAGCCTAAATTACGAGCAGTACTTC. Amino acid sequence: CASSLNYEQYF. The chain has TRBV5-1 and TRBJ2-7; D unclear. The germline V gene has CDR1 SGHRS and CDR2 YFSETQ. CDR3 length equals 11 residues. V was shortened by 4 bases and J by 4 bases, with 6 bases between the two germline ends.

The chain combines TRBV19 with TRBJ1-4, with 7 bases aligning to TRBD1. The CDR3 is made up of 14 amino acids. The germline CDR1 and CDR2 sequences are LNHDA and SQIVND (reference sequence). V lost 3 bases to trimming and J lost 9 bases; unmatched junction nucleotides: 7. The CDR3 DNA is TGTGCCAGTAGTATCGGGACAGTACCCAAAAAACTGTTTTTT. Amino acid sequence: CASSIGTVPKKLFF.

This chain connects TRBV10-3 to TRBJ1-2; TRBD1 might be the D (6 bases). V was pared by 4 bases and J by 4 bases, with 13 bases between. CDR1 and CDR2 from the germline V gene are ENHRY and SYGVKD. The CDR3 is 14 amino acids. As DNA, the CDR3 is TGTGCCATCAGTGGCACAGGGATGGCCTATGGCTACACCTTC. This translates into CAISGTGMAYGYTF.

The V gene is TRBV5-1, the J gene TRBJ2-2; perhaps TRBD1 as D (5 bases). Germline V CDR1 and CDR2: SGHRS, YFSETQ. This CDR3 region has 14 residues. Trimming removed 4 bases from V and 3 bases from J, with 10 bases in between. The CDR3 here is CASSDGHYTGELFF. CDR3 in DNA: TGCGCCAGCAGCGACGGACACTACACCGGGGAGCTGTTTTTT.

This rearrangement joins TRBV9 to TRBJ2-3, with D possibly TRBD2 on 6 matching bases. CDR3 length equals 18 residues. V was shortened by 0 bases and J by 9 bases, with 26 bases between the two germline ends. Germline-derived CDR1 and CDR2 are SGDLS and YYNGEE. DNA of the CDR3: TGTGCCAGCAGCGTAGCGGGACTTCCTAGGTCGGTCGGGGTCACGCAGTATTTT. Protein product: CASSVAGLPRSVGVTQYF.

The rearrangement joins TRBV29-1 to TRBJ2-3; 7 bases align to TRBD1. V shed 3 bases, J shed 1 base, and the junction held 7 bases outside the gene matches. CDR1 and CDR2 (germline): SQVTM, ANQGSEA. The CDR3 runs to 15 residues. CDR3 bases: TGCAGCGTTGAGGTTCCCGGGACAGGCACAGATACGCAGTATTTT. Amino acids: CSVEVPGTGTDTQYF.

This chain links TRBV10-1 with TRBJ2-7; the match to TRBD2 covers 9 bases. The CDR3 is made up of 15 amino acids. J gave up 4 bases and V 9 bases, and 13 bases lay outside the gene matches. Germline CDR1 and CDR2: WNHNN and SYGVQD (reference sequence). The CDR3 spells CASSKGGTSSYEQYF. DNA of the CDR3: TGCGCCAGTTCCAAAGGAGGGACTAGCTCTTACGAGCAGTACTTC.

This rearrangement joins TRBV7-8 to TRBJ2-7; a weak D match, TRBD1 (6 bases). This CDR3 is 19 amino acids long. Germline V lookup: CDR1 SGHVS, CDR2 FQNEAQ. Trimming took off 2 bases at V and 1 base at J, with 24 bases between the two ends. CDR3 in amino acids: CASSLSRFPDRAISYEQYF. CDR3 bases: TGTGCCAGCAGCTTAAGCCGGTTTCCGGACAGAGCGATTTCCTACGAGCAGTACTTC.

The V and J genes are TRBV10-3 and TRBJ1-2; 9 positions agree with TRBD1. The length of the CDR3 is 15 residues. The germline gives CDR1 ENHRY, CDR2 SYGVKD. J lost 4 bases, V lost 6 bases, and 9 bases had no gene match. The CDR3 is CAIRTGQGTIYGYTF. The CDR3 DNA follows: TGTGCCATCAGGACGGGACAGGGTACCATCTATGGCTACACCTTC.

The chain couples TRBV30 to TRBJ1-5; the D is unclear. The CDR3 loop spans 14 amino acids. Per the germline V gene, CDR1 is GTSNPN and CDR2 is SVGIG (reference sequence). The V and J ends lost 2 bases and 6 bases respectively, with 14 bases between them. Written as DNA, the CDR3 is TGTGCCTGGAGTCCCGGAGGAACTCCTCAGCCCCAGCATTTT. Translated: CAWSPGGTPQPQHF.

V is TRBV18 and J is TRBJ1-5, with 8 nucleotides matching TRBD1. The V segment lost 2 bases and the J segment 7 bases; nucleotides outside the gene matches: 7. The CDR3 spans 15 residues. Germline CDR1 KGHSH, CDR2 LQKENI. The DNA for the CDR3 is TGTGCCAGCTCACCATCGTCGGACAGGGACCAGCCCCAGCATTTT. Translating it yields CASSPSSDRDQPQHF. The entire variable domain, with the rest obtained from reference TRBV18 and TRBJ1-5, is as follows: NAGVMQNPRHLVRRRGQEARLRCSPMKGHSHVYWYRQLPEEGLKFMVYLQKENIIDESGMPKERFSAEFPKEGPSILRIQQVVRGDSAAYFCASSPSSDRDQPQHFGDGTRLSIL.